The 23 T cell receptor beta chains below all came from one sample that was sequenced in a study of control samples from healthy donors and cancer patients. TCRdb keeps only in-frame clones here, not all; method: immunoSEQ multiplex PCR. The sample records approximately 82,000 clones, 94% being singletons. Specimen: blood. Every receptor here comes from a woman aged 18-29 years in good health.

The chain combines TRBV18 with TRBJ2-7, with 7 bases identical to TRBD1. Germline values: CDR1 KGHSH, CDR2 LQKENI. This CDR3 contains 14 residues. J gave up 3 bases and V 1 base, and 3 bases lay outside the gene matches. The CDR3 region is CASSPLDRFYEQYF. The CDR3 DNA sequence: TGTGCCAGCTCACCACTGGACAGGTTCTACGAGCAGTACTTC.

The chain employs TRBV4-1 and TRBJ1-1; TRBD1 aligns across 9 bases. The CDR3 sequence is 14 residues long. V lost 6 bases to trimming and J lost 6 bases; unmatched junction nucleotides: 8. From germline, CDR1 is MGHRA and CDR2 YSYEKL. In DNA form, the CDR3 reads TGCGCCAGCAGTCTACAGGGGGCGGCTTCTGAAGCTTTCTTT. Protein product: CASSLQGAASEAFF.

This clone has a single count. The chain joins TRBV19 to TRBJ2-7; 9 bases match TRBD1. Germline CDR1 reads LNHDA; CDR2 reads SQIVND (reference sequence). J lost 6 bases, V lost 2 bases, and 8 bases had no gene match. The CDR3 loop spans 15 amino acids. In nucleotides, the CDR3 is TGTGCCAGTAGTATATTTGCACAGGGGGCCGCCGAGCAGTACTTC. Protein product: CASSIFAQGAAEQYF.

This rearrangement joins TRBV10-2 to TRBJ2-3; 13 bases are a match to TRBD2. Unmatched junction bases numbered 19, after V lost 7 bases and J lost 3 bases. This CDR3 comprises 20 residues. Germline CDR1 is WSHSY and CDR2 is SAAADI. The CDR3 nucleotides are TGCGCCAGCATGAAACGCGGACTAGCGGGGGTAAGTCATATAACAGATACGCAGTATTTT. Translating gives CASMKRGLAGVSHITDTQYF.

This clone was counted a few times. This rearrangement joins TRBV9 to TRBJ2-7, with a weak D call TRBD2 (6 bases). This CDR3 has 13 residues. Germline V gene sequence: CDR1 SGDLS, CDR2 YYNGEE. V lost 4 bases and J 7 bases, leaving 15 bases between the germline ends. The CDR3 here is CASSLSPGDEQYF. CDR3 coding DNA: TGTGCCAGCAGCCTGTCTCCGGGGGATGAGCAGTACTTC.

This clone was found once. At one of its ends the junction is not consistent with the germline gene, which may arise from a read error. This chain links TRBV11-2 with TRBJ2-5; no definite D call. The germline V gene has CDR1 SGHAT and CDR2 FQNNGV. This CDR3 comprises 11 residues. In DNA, the CDR3 is TGTGCCAGCGGCTTCCAAGAGACCCAGTACTTC. It encodes CASGFQETQYF.

A word on this clone: Other DNA sequences of this sample code for an identical CDR3. The V call is TRBV27, the J call TRBJ1-1; no definite D call. The V end lost 2 bases, the J end lost 6 bases, and 13 bases lay between the germline ends. The CDR3 totals 14 residues. The germline gives CDR1 MNHEY, CDR2 SMNVEV (reference sequence). CDR3 loop: CASSLLGSGAEAFF. Here the CDR3 DNA reads TGTGCCAGCAGTTTACTGGGGTCGGGAGCTGAAGCTTTCTTT.

This chain uses TRBV10-3 with TRBJ2-7; 7 bases align to TRBD1. V shed 3 bases, J shed 0 bases, and the junction held 2 bases outside the gene matches. From germline, CDR1 is ENHRY and CDR2 SYGVKD. The CDR3 length is 14 residues. The CDR3 protein is CAISDWDSSYEQYF. CDR3 sequence (DNA): TGTGCCATCAGTGATTGGGACAGCTCCTACGAGCAGTACTTC.

The chain couples TRBV29-1 to TRBJ1-2; D is unclear. Trimming took 7 bases from V and 1 from J, leaving 10 bases between them. The germline V gene has CDR1 SQVTM and CDR2 ANQGSEA. This CDR3 contains 12 residues. The CDR3 spells CSADRGNYGYTF. In DNA, the CDR3 is TGCAGCGCCGATCGGGGTAACTATGGCTACACCTTC.

V and J are TRBV2 and TRBJ2-6, with 7 bases fitting TRBD1. The V gene's germline CDR1 is SNHLY and CDR2 FYNNEI. The trim removed 7 bases at V and 0 bases at J, leaving 18 bases unmatched. This CDR3 has 20 amino acids. The CDR3 DNA is TGTGCCAGCACCAAAATGTCCCGTCGGACAGGAAGCTCTGGGGCCAACGTCCTGACTTTC. This sequence encodes CASTKMSRRTGSSGANVLTF.

V usage is TRBV19 and J usage is TRBJ2-1; D gene unclear. The germline V gene has CDR1 LNHDA and CDR2 SQIVND (reference sequence). This CDR3 region has 16 residues. Trimming left V 5 bases short and J 9 bases short, with 23 bases between. CDR3 bases: TGTGCCAGTAGTCGTAGTTGGACGGTTCCTGGTGGTGAGCAGTTCTTC. It is translated as CASSRSWTVPGGEQFF.

This chain connects TRBV12-3 or TRBV12-4 to TRBJ2-5; D not resolved. CDR3 length equals 12 residues. The germline V and J ends were trimmed by 11 bases and 5 bases, with 15 bases remaining between them. CDR3 region: CAVGPTKETQYF. Here the CDR3 DNA reads TGTGCCGTAGGGCCAACCAAGGAGACCCAGTACTTC.

CDR3 amino acids: CASSSQTGVDYNSPLHF. CDR3 DNA sequence: TGTGCCAGCAGTTCCCAAACAGGCGTGGACTATAATTCACCCCTCCACTTT. V is TRBV28 and J is TRBJ1-6; weak D call: TRBD1 (5 bases). V was trimmed by 4 bases and J by 3 bases, leaving 16 bases between them. The CDR3 has 17 amino acids. CDR1 MDHEN and CDR2 SYDVKM come from the germline V gene.

The chain uses TRBV19 and TRBJ2-1; 8 bases are a match to TRBD2. Germline V gene lookup returns CDR1 LNHDA and CDR2 SQIVND (reference sequence). J was trimmed by 8 bases and V by 3 bases; bases with no gene match: 12. This CDR3 spans 16 amino acids. As DNA, the CDR3 is TGTGCCAGTAGTATTCTTAGATCGGGAGGGCGGGATGAGCAGTTCTTC. This sequence encodes CASSILRSGGRDEQFF. Full variable domain (missing parts from reference TRBV19 and TRBJ2-1): DGGITQSPKYLFRKEGQNVTLSCEQNLNHDAMYWYRQDPGQGLRLIYYSQIVNDFQKGDIAEGYSVSREKKESFPLTVTSAQKNPTAFYLCASSILRSGGRDEQFFGPGTRLTVL.

The CDR3 is CSFMTGHGYGYTF. The CDR3 bases are TGCAGCTTTATGACAGGGCACGGCTATGGCTACACCTTC. The gene calls are TRBV29-1 and TRBJ1-2; the match to TRBD1 covers 7 bases. This CDR3 has 13 amino acids. Germline V lookup: CDR1 SQVTM, CDR2 ANQGSEA. Trimming removed 8 bases from V and 4 bases from J; junction bases left unmatched: 10.

This rearrangement joins TRBV5-1 to TRBJ2-7, with D unclear. Trimming removed 0 bases from V and 0 bases from J, with 7 bases in between. Germline V gives CDR1 SGHRS, CDR2 YFSETQ. The CDR3 covers 14 residues. This CDR3 is CASSLDGRSYEQYF. The CDR3 DNA reads as TGCGCCAGCAGCTTGGACGGACGCTCCTACGAGCAGTACTTC.

The rearrangement joins TRBV6-2 or TRBV6-3 to TRBJ2-3; D ambiguous. The V gene lost 0 bases and the J gene lost 2 bases, with 12 bases spanning the gap. CDR1 is MNHEY, CDR2 SVGEGT, per germline. The CDR3 runs to 16 residues. This CDR3 is CASSYSTGTPTDTQYF. The DNA of the CDR3 is TGTGCCAGCAGTTACTCGACGGGTACGCCCACAGATACGCAGTATTTT.

This clone was seen only once. This sequence joins TRBV3-1 (or the pseudogene TRBV3-2) and TRBJ2-7; TRBD2 matches 12 bases. Per the germline V gene, CDR1 is LGHDT and CDR2 is YNNKEL (reference sequence). V trimming: 4 bases; J trimming: 1 base; junction bases outside the gene matches: 5. The CDR3 totals 16 residues. Written as DNA, the CDR3 is TGTGCCAGCAGCCGGAGACTAGCGGGAGATTCCTACGAGCAGTACTTC. Protein: CASSRRLAGDSYEQYF.

The V gene is TRBV4-3, the J gene TRBJ1-6; 7 bases align to TRBD1. The CDR3 is made up of 16 amino acids. The germline gives CDR1 LGHNA, CDR2 YSLEER. V was pared by 1 base and J by 8 bases, with 8 bases of the junction left unmatched. The CDR3, as DNA: TGCGCCAGCAGCCAAGGTTACAGGGGTTCCGATTCACCCCTCCACTTT. It is translated as CASSQGYRGSDSPLHF.

The chain has TRBV6-2 or TRBV6-3 and TRBJ2-7, with TRBD1 matching 8 bases. Germline V gene sequence: CDR1 MNHEY, CDR2 SVGEGT. The length of the CDR3 is 14 residues. V lost 4 bases, J lost 3 bases, and 5 bases stayed unmatched. CDR3 sequence (DNA): TGTGCCAGCAGTTCCCAGGGGGCCAGCTACGAGCAGTACTTC. Protein: CASSSQGASYEQYF.

V and J are TRBV27 and TRBJ2-1, with D possibly being TRBD1 or TRBD2 (5 bases each). The V end was cut by 1 base, the J end by 9 bases, with 13 bases between. There are 14 residues in the CDR3. Germline CDR1 MNHEY, CDR2 SMNVEV (reference sequence). CDR3 DNA sequence: TGTGCCAGCAGTTTATATCGGGCAGGGAGTGAGCAGTTCTTC. Translating it yields CASSLYRAGSEQFF.

The chain couples TRBV6-1 to TRBJ1-5, with D maybe TRBD1 (5 bases). Between the trimmed V and J ends, which lost 0 bases and 0 bases, there was a span of 18 bases. CDR1 MNHNS and CDR2 SASEGT come from the germline V gene. The CDR3 totals 19 residues. CDR3 protein: CASSEAWVEGPYSNQPQHF. The CDR3 bases are TGTGCCAGCAGTGAAGCTTGGGTGGAGGGGCCCTATAGCAATCAGCCCCAGCATTTT.

This chain joins TRBV5-1 and TRBJ2-3; 8 positions match TRBD2. Germline V gene sequence: CDR1 SGHRS, CDR2 YFSETQ. V trimming: 5 bases; J trimming: 5 bases; junction bases outside the gene matches: 7. The CDR3 extends over 14 amino acids. The CDR3 DNA reads TGCGCCAGCAGTTACAACCTAGCGGGAGATACGCAGTATTTT. This sequence encodes CASSYNLAGDTQYF.